Listed here are 3 T cell receptor beta chains from one sample, sequenced in a study of control samples from healthy donors and cancer patients. The data were produced by immunoSEQ multiplex PCR, yet TCRdb's version contains in-frame clones alone and is incomplete. Found here are some 79,000 clones, 70% to 90% of them singletons; the top ten hold more than 5.5%. The sample was blood. The receptors stem from a man in his fifties or sixties in good health.

CDR3: CASSESWTSTDTQYF. The DNA of the CDR3 is TGTGCCAGCAGTGAATCCTGGACCTCCACAGATACGCAGTATTTT. V usage is TRBV25-1 and J usage is TRBJ2-3; D gene ambiguous. V lost 1 base to trimming and J lost 2 bases, with 10 bases between them. CDR3 length: 15 residues. The V gene's germline CDR1 is MGHDK and CDR2 SYGVNS.

The chain carries TRBV7-9 and TRBJ1-5; D is possibly TRBD1 (5 bases). The CDR3 contains 12 residues. Trimming removed 4 bases from V and 9 bases from J, with 10 bases in between. Germline-derived CDR1 and CDR2 are SEHNR and FQNEAQ (reference sequence). The DNA of the CDR3 is TGTGCCAGCAGCTGGGGGGAGGGGCCCCAGCATTTT. Its translation is CASSWGEGPQHF.

This clone was counted once. The rearrangement uses TRBV20-1 and TRBJ1-4; D uncertain. CDR1 and CDR2 (germline): DFQATT, SNEGSKA (reference sequence). V was clipped by 3 bases and J by 7 bases, with 6 bases between them. The CDR3 covers 11 residues. CDR3 sequence reads: CSASLREKLFF. CDR3 DNA: TGCAGTGCTAGTTTACGTGAAAAACTGTTTTTT.